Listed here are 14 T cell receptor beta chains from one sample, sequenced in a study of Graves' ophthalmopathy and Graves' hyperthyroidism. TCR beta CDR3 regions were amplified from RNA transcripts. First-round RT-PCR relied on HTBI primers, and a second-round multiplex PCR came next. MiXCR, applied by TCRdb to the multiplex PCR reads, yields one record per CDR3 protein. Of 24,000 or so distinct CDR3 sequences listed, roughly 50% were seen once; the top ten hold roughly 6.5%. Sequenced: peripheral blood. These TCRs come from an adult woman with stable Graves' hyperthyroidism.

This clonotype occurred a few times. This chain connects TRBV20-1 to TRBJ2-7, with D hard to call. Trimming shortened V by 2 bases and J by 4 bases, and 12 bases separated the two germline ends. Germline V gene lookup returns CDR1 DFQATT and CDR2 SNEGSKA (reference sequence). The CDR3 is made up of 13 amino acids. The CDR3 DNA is TGCAGTGCTAGAAAGCCGGAACCGTACGAGCAGTACTTC. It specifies CSARKPEPYEQYF.

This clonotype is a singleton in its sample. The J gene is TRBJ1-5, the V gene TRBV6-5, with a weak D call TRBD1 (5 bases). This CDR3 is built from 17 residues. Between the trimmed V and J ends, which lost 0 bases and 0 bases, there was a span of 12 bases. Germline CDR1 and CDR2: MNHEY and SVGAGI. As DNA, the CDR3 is TGTGCCAGCAGTTACTCGGCAGGGATAGATAGCAATCAGCCCCAGCATTTT. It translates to CASSYSAGIDSNQPQHF.

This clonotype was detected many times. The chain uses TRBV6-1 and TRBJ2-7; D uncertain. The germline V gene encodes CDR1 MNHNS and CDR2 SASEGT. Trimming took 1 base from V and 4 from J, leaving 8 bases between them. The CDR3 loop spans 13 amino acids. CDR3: CASSEGGYYEQYF. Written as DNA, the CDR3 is TGTGCCAGCAGTGAAGGGGGTTATTACGAGCAGTACTTC.

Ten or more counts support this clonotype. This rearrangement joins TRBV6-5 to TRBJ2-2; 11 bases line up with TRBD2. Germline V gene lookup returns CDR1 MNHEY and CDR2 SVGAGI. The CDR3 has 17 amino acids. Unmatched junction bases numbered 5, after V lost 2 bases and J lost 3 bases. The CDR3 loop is CASSYGTSGFYTGELFF. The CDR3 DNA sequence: TGTGCCAGCAGTTACGGGACTAGCGGATTCTACACCGGGGAGCTGTTTTTT.

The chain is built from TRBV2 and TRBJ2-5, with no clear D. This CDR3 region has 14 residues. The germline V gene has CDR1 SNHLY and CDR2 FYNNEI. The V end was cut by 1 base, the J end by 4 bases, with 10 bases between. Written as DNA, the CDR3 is TGTGCCAGCAGTGAAGGCACCCCGGGAGAGACCCAGTACTTC. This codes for CASSEGTPGETQYF.

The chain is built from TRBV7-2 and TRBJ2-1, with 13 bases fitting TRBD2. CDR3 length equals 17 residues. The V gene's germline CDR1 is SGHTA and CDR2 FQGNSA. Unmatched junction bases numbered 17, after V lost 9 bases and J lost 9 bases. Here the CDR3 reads CASSITSGRAYLGEQFF. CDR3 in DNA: TGTGCCAGTAGCATTACTAGCGGGAGGGCCTATTTGGGTGAGCAGTTCTTC.

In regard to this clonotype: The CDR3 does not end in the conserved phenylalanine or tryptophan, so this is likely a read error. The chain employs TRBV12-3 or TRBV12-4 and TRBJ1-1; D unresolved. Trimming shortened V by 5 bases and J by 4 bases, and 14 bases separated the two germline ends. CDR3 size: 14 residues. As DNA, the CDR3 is TGTGCCAGCAGTCGTCAGAGACTGAGCACTGAAGCTTTCTTG. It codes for CASSRQRLSTEAFL.

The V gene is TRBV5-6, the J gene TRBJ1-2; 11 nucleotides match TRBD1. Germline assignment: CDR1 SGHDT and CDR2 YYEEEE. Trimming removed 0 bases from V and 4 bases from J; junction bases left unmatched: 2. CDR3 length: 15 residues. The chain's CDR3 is CASSLAGTGGYGYTF. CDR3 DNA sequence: TGTGCCAGCAGCTTGGCGGGGACAGGGGGCTATGGCTACACCTTC. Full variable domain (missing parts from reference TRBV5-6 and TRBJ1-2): DAGVTQSPTHLIKTRGQQVTLRCSPKSGHDTVSWYQQALGQGPQFIFQYYEEEERQRGNFPDRFSGHQFPNYSSELNVNALLLGDSALYLCASSLAGTGGYGYTFGSGTRLTVV.

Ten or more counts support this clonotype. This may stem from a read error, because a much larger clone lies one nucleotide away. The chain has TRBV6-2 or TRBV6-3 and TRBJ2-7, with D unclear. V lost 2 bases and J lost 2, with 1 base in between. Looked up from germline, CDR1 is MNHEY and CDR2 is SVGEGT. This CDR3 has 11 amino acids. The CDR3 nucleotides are TGTGCCAGCAGTTACGCCTACGAGCAGTACTTC. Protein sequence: CASSYAYEQYF.

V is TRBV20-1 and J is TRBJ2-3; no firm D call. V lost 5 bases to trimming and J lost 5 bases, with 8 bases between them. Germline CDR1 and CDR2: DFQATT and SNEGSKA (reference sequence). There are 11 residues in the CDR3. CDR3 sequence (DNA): TGCAGTGCTTGGGTTGAAGATACGCAGTATTTT. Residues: CSAWVEDTQYF.

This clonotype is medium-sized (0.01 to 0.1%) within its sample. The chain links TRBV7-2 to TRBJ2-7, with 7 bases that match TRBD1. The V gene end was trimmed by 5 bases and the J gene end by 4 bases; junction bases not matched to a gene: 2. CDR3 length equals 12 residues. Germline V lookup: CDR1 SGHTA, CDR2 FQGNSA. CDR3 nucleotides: TGTGCCAGCAGCGCGGACAGGTACGAGCAGTACTTC. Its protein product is CASSADRYEQYF.

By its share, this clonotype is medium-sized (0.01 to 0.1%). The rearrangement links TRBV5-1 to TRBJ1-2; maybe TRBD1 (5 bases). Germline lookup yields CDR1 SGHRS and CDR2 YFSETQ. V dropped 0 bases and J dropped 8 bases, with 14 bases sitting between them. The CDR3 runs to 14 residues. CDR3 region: CASSLDGREAGYTF. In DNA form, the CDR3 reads TGCGCCAGCAGCTTGGATGGCAGGGAGGCCGGCTACACCTTC.

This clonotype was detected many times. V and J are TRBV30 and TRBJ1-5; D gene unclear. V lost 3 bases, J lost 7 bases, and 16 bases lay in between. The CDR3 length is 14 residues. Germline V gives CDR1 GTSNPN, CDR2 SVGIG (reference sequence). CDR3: CAWSRFQADQPQHF. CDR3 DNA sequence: TGTGCCTGGAGCCGATTCCAGGCAGACCAGCCCCAGCATTTT.

CDR3 protein: CASSQDRVSRNTF. The CDR3 DNA follows: TGCGCCAGCAGCCAAGATCGGGTCTCCCGAAACACCTTC. The chain links TRBV4-1 to TRBJ1-2; D not certain. Germline CDR1 and CDR2: MGHRA and YSYEKL. V was trimmed by 0 bases and J by 12 bases, leaving 14 bases between them. There are 13 residues in the CDR3.